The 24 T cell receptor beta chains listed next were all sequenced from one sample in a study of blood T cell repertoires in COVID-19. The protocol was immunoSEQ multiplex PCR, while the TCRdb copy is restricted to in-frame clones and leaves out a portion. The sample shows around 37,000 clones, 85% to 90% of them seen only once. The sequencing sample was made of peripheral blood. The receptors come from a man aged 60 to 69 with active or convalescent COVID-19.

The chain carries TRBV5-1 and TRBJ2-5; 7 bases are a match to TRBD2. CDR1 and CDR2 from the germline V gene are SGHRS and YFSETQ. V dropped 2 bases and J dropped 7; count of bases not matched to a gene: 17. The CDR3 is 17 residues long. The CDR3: CASSFDGGGPSDGTQYF. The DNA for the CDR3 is TGCGCCAGCAGCTTTGATGGGGGAGGGCCCTCAGATGGGACCCAGTACTTC. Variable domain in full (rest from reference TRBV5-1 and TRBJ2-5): KAGVTQTPRYLIKTRGQQVTLSCSPISGHRSVSWYQQTPGQGLQFLFEYFSETQRNKGNFPGRFSGRQFSNSRSEMNVSTLELGDSALYLCASSFDGGGPSDGTQYFGPGTRLLVL.

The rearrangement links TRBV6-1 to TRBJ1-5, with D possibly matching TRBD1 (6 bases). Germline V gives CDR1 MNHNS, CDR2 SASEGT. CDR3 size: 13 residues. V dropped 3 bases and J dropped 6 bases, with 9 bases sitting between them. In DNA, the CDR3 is TGTGCCAGCAGTGAGACAGGCCGTCAGCCCCAGCATTTT. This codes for CASSETGRQPQHF.

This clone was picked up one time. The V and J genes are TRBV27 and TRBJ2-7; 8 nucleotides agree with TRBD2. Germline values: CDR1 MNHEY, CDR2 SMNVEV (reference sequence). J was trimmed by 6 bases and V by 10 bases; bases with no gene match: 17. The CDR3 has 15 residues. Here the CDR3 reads CATRTSGLLVGEQYF. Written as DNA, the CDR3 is TGTGCCACCCGAACTAGCGGCCTATTAGTGGGCGAGCAGTACTTC.

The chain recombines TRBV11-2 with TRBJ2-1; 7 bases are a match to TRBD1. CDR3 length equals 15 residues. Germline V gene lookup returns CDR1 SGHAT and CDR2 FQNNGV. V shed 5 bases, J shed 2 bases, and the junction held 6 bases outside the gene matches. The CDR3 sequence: CASSPPQGPYNEQFF. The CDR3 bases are TGTGCCAGCAGCCCCCCACAGGGGCCCTACAATGAGCAGTTCTTC.

Written as DNA, the CDR3 is TGTGCCAGCAGGAGCAGGATACAGAGCTCCTACGAGCAGTACTTC. Encoded protein: CASRSRIQSSYEQYF. The chain carries TRBV6-6 and TRBJ2-7; D is unclear. CDR1 is MNHNY and CDR2 is SVGAGI in the germline V gene (reference sequence). CDR3 length: 15 residues. V lost 6 bases, J lost 0 bases, and 15 bases lay in between.

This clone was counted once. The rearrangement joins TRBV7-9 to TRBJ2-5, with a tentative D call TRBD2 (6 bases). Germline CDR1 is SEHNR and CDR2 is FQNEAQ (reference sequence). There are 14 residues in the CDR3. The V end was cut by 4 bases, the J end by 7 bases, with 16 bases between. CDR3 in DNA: TGTGCCAGCAGCTCGGGGGATATAAGAGGGACCCAGTACTTC. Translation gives CASSSGDIRGTQYF.

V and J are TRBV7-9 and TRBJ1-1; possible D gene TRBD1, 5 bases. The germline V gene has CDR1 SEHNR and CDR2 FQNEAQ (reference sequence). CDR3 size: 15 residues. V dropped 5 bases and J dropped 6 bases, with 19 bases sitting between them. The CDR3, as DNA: TGTGCCAGCAGCGGGAAGGGACTCCCCCTACCTGAAGCTTTCTTT. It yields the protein CASSGKGLPLPEAFF.

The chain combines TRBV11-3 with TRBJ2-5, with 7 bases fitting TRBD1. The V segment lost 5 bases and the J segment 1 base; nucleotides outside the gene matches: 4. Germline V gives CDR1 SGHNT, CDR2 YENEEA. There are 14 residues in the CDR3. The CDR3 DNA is TGTGCCAGCAGCCCAGGGACAGCCCAAGAGACCCAGTACTTC. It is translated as CASSPGTAQETQYF.

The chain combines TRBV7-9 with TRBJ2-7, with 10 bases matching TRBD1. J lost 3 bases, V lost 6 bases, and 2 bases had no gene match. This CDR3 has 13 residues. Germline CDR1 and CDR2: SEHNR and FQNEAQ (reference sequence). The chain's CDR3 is CASRWDRGYEQYF. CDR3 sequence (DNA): TGTGCCAGCAGATGGGACAGGGGCTACGAGCAGTACTTC. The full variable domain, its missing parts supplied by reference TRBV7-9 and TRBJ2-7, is DTGVSQNPRHKITKRGQNVTFRCDPISEHNRLYWYRQTLGQGPEFLTYFQNEAQLEKSRLLSDRFSAERPKGSFSTLEIQRTEQGDSAMYLCASRWDRGYEQYFGPGTRLTVT.

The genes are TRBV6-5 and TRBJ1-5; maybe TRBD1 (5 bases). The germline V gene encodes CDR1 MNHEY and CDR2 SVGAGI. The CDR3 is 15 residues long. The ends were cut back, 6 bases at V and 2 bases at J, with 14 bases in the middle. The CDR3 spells CASRGGDAGNQPQHF. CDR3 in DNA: TGTGCCAGCAGGGGGGGGGATGCCGGCAATCAGCCCCAGCATTTT.

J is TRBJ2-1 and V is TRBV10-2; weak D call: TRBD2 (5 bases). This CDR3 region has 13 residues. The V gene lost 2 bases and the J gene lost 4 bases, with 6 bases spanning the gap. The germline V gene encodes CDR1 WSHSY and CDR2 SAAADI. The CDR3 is CASSEAGYNEQFF. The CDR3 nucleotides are TGCGCCAGCAGTGAGGCGGGTTACAATGAGCAGTTCTTC.

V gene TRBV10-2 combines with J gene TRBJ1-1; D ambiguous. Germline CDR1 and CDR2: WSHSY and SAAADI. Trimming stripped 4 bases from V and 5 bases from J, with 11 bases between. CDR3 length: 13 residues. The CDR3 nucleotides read TGCGCCAGCAGTGTAGCTTTCGCTACTGAAGCTTTCTTT. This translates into CASSVAFATEAFF.

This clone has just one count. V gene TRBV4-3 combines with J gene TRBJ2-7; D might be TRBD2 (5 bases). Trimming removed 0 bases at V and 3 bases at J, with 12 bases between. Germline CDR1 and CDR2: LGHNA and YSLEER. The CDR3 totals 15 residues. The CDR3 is CASSQDWRASYEQYF. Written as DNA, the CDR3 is TGCGCCAGCAGCCAAGATTGGCGGGCCAGCTACGAGCAGTACTTC.

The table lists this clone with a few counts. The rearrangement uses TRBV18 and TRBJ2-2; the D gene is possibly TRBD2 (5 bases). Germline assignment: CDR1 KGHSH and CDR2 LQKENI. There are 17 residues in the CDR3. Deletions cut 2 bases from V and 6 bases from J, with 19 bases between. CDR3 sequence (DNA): TGTGCCAGCTCACCAGGAGCCCGCGGGTCTCGGTCCGGGGAGCTGTTTTTT. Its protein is CASSPGARGSRSGELFF.

The CDR3, as DNA: TGTGCCAGCAGTTACGCCCCAGACATAACCTACGACGAGCAGTACTTC. Encoded protein: CASSYAPDITYDEQYF. This chain uses TRBV6-2 or TRBV6-3 with TRBJ2-7; the D is unclear. V was clipped by 2 bases and J by 5 bases, with 19 bases between them. Per the germline V gene, CDR1 is MNHEY and CDR2 is SVGEGT. The CDR3 is made up of 16 amino acids.

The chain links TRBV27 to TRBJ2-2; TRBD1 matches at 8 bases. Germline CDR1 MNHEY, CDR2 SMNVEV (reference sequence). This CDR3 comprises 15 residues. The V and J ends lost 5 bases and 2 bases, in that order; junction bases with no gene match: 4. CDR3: CASSKGTGNTGELFF. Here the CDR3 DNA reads TGTGCCAGCAGTAAAGGGACAGGAAACACCGGGGAGCTGTTTTTT.

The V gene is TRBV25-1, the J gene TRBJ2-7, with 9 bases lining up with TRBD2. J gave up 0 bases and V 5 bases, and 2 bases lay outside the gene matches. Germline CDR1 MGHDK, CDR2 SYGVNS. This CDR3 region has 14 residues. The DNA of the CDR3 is TGTGCCAGCAGTAAAGCGGGAGGCTCCTACGAGCAGTACTTC. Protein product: CASSKAGGSYEQYF.

The CDR3 is CASSGTSGRANNEQFF. CDR3 DNA sequence: TGTGCCAGTAGTGGCACTAGCGGGAGGGCCAACAATGAGCAGTTCTTC. The chain is built from TRBV19 and TRBJ2-1; TRBD2 aligns across 13 bases. The V gene's germline CDR1 is LNHDA and CDR2 SQIVND (reference sequence). The CDR3 is 16 residues long. The trim removed 5 bases at V and 5 bases at J, leaving 6 bases unmatched. Full variable domain (remainder filled in from reference TRBV19 and TRBJ2-1): DGGITQSPKYLFRKEGQNVTLSCEQNLNHDAMYWYRQDPGQGLRLIYYSQIVNDFQKGDIAEGYSVSREKKESFPLTVTSAQKNPTAFYLCASSGTSGRANNEQFFGPGTRLTVL.

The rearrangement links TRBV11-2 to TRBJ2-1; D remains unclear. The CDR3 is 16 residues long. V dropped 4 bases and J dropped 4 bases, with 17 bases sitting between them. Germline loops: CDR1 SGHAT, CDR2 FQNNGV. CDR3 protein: CASSSHMAEFYNEQFF. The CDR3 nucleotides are TGTGCCAGCAGCTCCCATATGGCGGAGTTTTACAATGAGCAGTTCTTC.

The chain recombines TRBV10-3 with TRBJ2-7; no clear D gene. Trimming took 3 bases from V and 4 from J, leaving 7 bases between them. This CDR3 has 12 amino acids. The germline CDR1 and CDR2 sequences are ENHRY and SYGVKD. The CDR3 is CAISDRSYEQYF. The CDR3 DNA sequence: TGTGCCATCAGTGATCGGAGTTACGAGCAGTACTTC.

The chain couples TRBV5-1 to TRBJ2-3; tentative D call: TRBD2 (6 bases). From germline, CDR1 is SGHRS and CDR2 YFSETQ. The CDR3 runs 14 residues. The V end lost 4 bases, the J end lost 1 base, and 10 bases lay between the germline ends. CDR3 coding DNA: TGCGCCAGCAGCGACTCTAGCGGCACAGATACGCAGTATTTT. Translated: CASSDSSGTDTQYF. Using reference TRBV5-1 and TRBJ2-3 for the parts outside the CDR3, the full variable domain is KAGVTQTPRYLIKTRGQQVTLSCSPISGHRSVSWYQQTPGQGLQFLFEYFSETQRNKGNFPGRFSGRQFSNSRSEMNVSTLELGDSALYLCASSDSSGTDTQYFGPGTRLTVL.

The CDR3 protein is CASSQGGPNSPLHF. CDR3 in DNA: TGTGCCAGCAGCCAAGGGGGGCCGAATTCACCCCTCCACTTT. The V call is TRBV3-1 (or the pseudogene TRBV3-2), the J call TRBJ1-6; weak D call: TRBD1 (6 bases). The CDR3 covers 14 residues. V was shortened by 1 base and J by 7 bases, with 8 bases between the two germline ends. CDR1 is LGHDT and CDR2 is YNNKEL in the germline V gene (reference sequence).

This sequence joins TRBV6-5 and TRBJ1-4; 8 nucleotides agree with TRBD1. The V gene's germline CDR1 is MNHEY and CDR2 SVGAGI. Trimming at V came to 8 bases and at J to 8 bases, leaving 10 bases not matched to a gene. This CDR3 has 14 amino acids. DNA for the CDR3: TGTGCCAGCGACACCGGGACAGGAGGGGAAAAACTGTTTTTT. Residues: CASDTGTGGEKLFF.

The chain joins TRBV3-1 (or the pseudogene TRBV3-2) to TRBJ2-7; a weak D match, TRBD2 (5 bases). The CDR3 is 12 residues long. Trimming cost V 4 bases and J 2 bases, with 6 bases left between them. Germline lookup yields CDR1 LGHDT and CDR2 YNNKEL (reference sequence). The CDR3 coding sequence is TGTGCCAGCAGCCTCGGGACCTACGAGCAGTACTTC. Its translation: CASSLGTYEQYF.